This T cell receptor (beta chain) was recovered during a study of CD8 T cells in ankylosing spondylitis. Remarks on this clonotype: Its antigen is unidentified.

Germline-derived CDR1 and CDR2 are SGHRS and YFSETQ. The CDR3 has 11 residues. The germline V and J ends were trimmed by 4 bases and 4 bases, with 5 bases remaining between them. Library preparation for TCR beta used quantitative 5'-RACE with molecular barcodes. TCRdb used MiXCR to reprocess the 5' RACE reads, holding one entry per CDR3 protein. The top ten hold approximately 1% of the sample, which has about 440,000 distinct CDR3 sequences, roughly 15% seen once. Regarding the study as a whole: Before this, some motif variants had been reported in reactive arthritis synovial fluid and blood. Significant enrichment of disease-linked clones was reported in matched ankylosing spondylitis synovial fluid. One TCR beta motif, made up of 7 or 8 highly homologous variants, appeared characteristic of ankylosing spondylitis blood. Clones linked with disease were CD8+ and fairly uncommon in the peripheral blood.

V and J are TRBV5-1 and TRBJ2-5, with D unresolved. The TCR originated in a male donor with ankylosing spondylitis. Sequences were obtained from blood, either unsorted or a sorted T cell fraction (not recorded which). In DNA form, the CDR3 reads TGCGCCAGCAGCATATCAGAGACCCAGTACTTC. This sequence encodes CASSISETQYF.